This T cell receptor beta chain was sequenced during a study of blood T cell repertoires in COVID-19. Study in general: Acute and convalescent COVID-19 specimens originated in the United States, Italy and Spain. PBMCs, B-cell-depleted T cells, or T cells were the source of the cDNA or gDNA that made up the material.

V was clipped by 6 bases and J by 6 bases; unmatched bases: 11. The CDR3 length is 15 residues. Germline CDR1 reads MNHEY; CDR2 reads SVGAGI. Methods used by the authors: Researchers report that nucleated cell counts were estimated from reference gene primer amplification. Here immunoSEQ multiplex PCR was the method, and the copy in TCRdb shows in-frame clones only, minus some. That table supplies the V and J calls and clone size; D and trimming were determined from the DNA. The sample holds approximately 290,000 clones, around 88% seen once. Specimen: peripheral blood. This sequence was found in a young man with acute or convalescent COVID-19. The chain uses TRBV6-5 and TRBJ2-1; 7 bases are a match to TRBD2. The CDR3 reads CASRKGLGGGNEQFF. As DNA, the CDR3 is TGTGCCAGCAGGAAGGGACTCGGCGGGGGCAATGAGCAGTTCTTC.